A selection of T cell receptor beta chains follows, all from one sample in a study of T cell responses to AZD1222 COVID-19 vaccine. Profiled with immunoSEQ multiplex PCR; TCRdb holds only in-frame clones, not every one. This repertoire shows 30,000 to 35,000 clones, roughly nine tenths found once; its top ten account for 45% to 55%. This material consisted of peripheral blood, taken on day 0 of AZD1222 vaccination. All receptors come from an adult in good health. Both conserved end residues are part of each CDR3. The D gene is left open where the match is weak. Not all rows give a size; the values are once, few, many and, for expanded clones, a class.

cdr3_length clone_size j_call d_call v_call cdr3_aa cdr3_nt
11 NA TRBJ1-2 NA TRBV6-5 CASKAGNGYTF TGTGCCAGCAAGGCAGGGAATGGCTACACCTTC
18 once TRBJ1-2 TRBD1 TRBV6-2/TRBV6-3 CASSYPPGLGGRNYGYTF TGTGCCAGCAGTTACCCCCCCGGGCTAGGGGGCCGCAACTATGGCTACACCTTC
16 NA TRBJ1-4 NA TRBV7-2 CASSPAFGATNEKLFF TGTGCCAGCAGCCCCGCATTTGGGGCAACTAATGAAAAACTGTTTTTT
16 NA TRBJ1-4 TRBD1 TRBV9 CASSAGTASTNEKLFF TGTGCCAGCAGCGCCGGGACAGCCTCAACTAATGAAAAACTGTTTTTT
11 NA TRBJ1-2 NA TRBV20-1 CSALHPNRYTF TGCAGTGCTTTACATCCTAATCGCTACACCTTC
16 NA TRBJ1-6 TRBD1 TRBV18 CASSADPGQGNSPLHF TGTGCCAGCTCAGCAGACCCGGGACAGGGAAATTCACCCCTCCACTTT
15 NA TRBJ2-7 TRBD2 TRBV2 CATLGAGGSLYEQYF TGTGCCACCCTAGGGGCGGGGGGTTCCCTCTACGAGCAGTACTTC
14 NA TRBJ1-6 NA TRBV7-2 CASSFYQNNSPLHF TGTGCCAGCAGCTTCTACCAGAATAATTCACCCCTCCACTTT
13 NA TRBJ2-5 TRBD2 TRBV6-2/TRBV6-3 CASSSAGVETQYF TGTGCCAGCAGCTCAGCGGGGGTTGAGACCCAGTACTTC
19 NA TRBJ2-7 TRBD1 TRBV4-1 CASSHPRTGLAPIGYEQYF TGCGCCAGCAGCCATCCCAGGACAGGACTCGCTCCCATCGGGTACGAGCAGTACTTC
15 NA TRBJ1-5 NA TRBV7-2 CASSWRGDSNQPQHF TGTGCCAGCAGCTGGCGGGGTGATAGCAATCAGCCCCAGCATTTT
11 NA TRBJ2-3 NA TRBV6-5 CASSSMGTQYF TGTGCCAGCAGTTCCATGGGGACGCAGTATTTT
15 NA TRBJ1-4 TRBD1 TRBV19 CASSAHGQGDEKLFF TGTGCCAGTAGTGCGCACGGACAGGGGGACGAAAAACTGTTTTTT
14 NA TRBJ1-2 TRBD1 TRBV5-4 CASSLPGQGSGYTF TGTGCCAGCAGCTTACCGGGACAGGGCTCTGGCTACACCTTC
14 NA TRBJ1-5 NA TRBV27 CASSRGGRDQPQHF TGTGCCAGCAGCCGGGGCGGAAGGGATCAGCCCCAGCATTTT